This paragraph reports one T cell receptor beta chain. Its cognate antigen is unknown. This sample is drawn from a study of CXCR3-negative and CXCR3-positive naive CD8 T cells. General study results and limits: More hydrophobic TRB CDR3s were found in CXCR3-positive naive cells than in CXCR3-negative naive cells.

TRB cDNA libraries were made by UMI-labeled 5' RACE. TCRdb re-called the 5' RACE reads, yielding one record per CDR3 amino acid sequence without DNA. The table lists 50,000 to 70,000 distinct CDR3 sequences. Naive CD8+ T cells carried a CD45RO-CCR7+CD27+CD95- phenotype. This sequence originates from a human donor in good health. Some clones in this sample may be carry-over from other donors' samples. The material sequenced was naive CXCR3+ CD8+ T cells from blood. Subset reported: CD45RO-CCR7+CD27+CD95- naive CD8+ T cells expressing CXCR3 (TNR3+).

This CDR3 is CASSLAGTENTEAFF. This chain uses TRBV7-2 with TRBJ1-1; TCRdb designates TRBD1, a call that cannot be tested without DNA. CDR1 is SGHTA, CDR2 FQGNSA, per germline. CDR3 length: 15 amino acids.